This T cell receptor beta chain was sequenced in a study of blood T cells in healthy people across ages. The CDR3 is 14 amino acids. CDR1 and CDR2 from the germline V gene are SGHRS and YFSETQ. This clonotype showed up many times. One end of the junction fails to match germline, which may point to a read error. Then a second PCR, running about 6 to 12 cycles, was carried out with a sample-barcoded 5' primer and a J-beta primer mix. Unique molecular identifiers of 12 random nucleotides labeled each cDNA. TCRdb used MiXCR to reprocess the 5' RACE reads, holding one entry per CDR3 protein. The repertoire holds around 710,000 distinct CDR3 sequences, about 40% seen once, with 20% to 25% in the top ten.

The clonotype was recovered from a woman aged 55-70 years in good health. Sequencing was done on a sample of blood. The gene calls are TRBV5-1 and TRBJ1-6; 9 bases agree with TRBD1. CDR3 coding DNA: TGTGCCAGCAGTTTCGGACAGGGGAATTCACCCCTCCACTTT. It translates to CASSFGQGNSPLHF.